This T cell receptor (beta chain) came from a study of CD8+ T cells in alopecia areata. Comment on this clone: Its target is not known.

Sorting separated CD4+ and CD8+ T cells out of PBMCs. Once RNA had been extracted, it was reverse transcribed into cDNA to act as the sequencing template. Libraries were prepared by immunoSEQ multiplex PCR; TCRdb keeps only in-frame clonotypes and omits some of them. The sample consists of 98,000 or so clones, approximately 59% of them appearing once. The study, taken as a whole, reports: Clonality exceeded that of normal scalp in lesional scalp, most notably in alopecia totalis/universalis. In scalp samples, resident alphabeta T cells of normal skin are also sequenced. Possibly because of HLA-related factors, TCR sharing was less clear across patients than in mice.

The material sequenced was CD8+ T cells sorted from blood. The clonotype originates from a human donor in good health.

The CDR3 nucleotides read TGTGCCAGCAGTGAAGAGGAGGGACGGGTTTCCAATCAGCCCCAGCATTTT. Translation: CASSEEEGRVSNQPQHF. The chain links TRBV2 to TRBJ1-5; perhaps TRBD1 as D (5 bases). The CDR3 runs to 17 residues. The germline gives CDR1 SNHLY, CDR2 FYNNEI. V was trimmed by 1 base and J by 3 bases, leaving 16 bases between them.